This record concerns one T cell receptor (beta chain) sequence. Its antigen is undetermined. The data were obtained in a study of T cells in Graves' hyperthyroidism and ophthalmopathy. Findings and caveats of the study: Ophthalmopathy was told apart from stable hyperthyroidism by a 13 V-J model. The model predicted ophthalmopathy a median around seven months before onset.

Amplification yielded TCR beta CDR3 regions, with RNA transcripts as the source. Researchers ran a first-round RT-PCR on the TCR CDR3 using the HTBI primer set. One entry per CDR3 protein, called by TCRdb with MiXCR from the multiplex PCR reads. The sample contains about 540,000 distinct CDR3 sequences, just over 45% of which appear only once. There are 14 residues in the CDR3. Looked up from germline, CDR1 is LNHDA and CDR2 is SQIVND (reference sequence). Trimming removed 5 bases from V and 7 bases from J; junction bases left unmatched: 4. This sequence joins TRBV19 and TRBJ2-7, with 14 bases aligning to TRBD2. Sequenced: peripheral blood or thyroid tissue (not recorded which). The receptor comes from a woman younger than 30 with Graves' hyperthyroidism. The CDR3 DNA reads TGTGCCAGTAGTGGGACTAGCGGGAGAGTGGAGCAGTACTTC. The encoded protein is CASSGTSGRVEQYF.